Listed below are T cell receptor beta chains from one sample, sequenced in a study of breast tumors, draining lymph nodes, adjacent tissues. Each CDR3 protein is one row after TCRdb ran MiXCR on the multiplex PCR reads. The data show about 180,000 distinct CDR3 sequences, roughly a third seen once. The sequencing sample was made of axillary lymph node tissue. These receptors were obtained from a female donor with breast cancer. Some clones in this sample may be carry-over from other donors' samples. CDR3s include the opening cysteine and the closing phenylalanine or tryptophan. A D gene is named only where the DNA matches it firmly. The size entry is marked missing in some rows and otherwise reads once, few, many or a size class.

d_gene | j_gene | abundance | v_gene | CDR3aa | CDR3nt
- | TRBJ1-6 | - | TRBV20-1 | CSARVGQGIHF | -
TRBD2 | TRBJ2-5 | - | TRBV27 | CASSWSVGGTGETQYF | TGTGCCAGCAGCTGGAGCGTGGGGGGGACGGGAGAGACCCAGTACTTC
- | TRBJ2-7 | many | TRBV6-2/TRBV6-3 | CASSYTSYEQYF | TGTGCCAGCAGTTACACTTCCTACGAGCAGTACTTC
- | TRBJ1-1 | - | TRBV4-3 | CASSQGAFLTGAFF | TGCGCCAGCAGCCAAGGTGCATTTCTGACGGGCGCTTTCTTT
- | TRBJ2-3 | many | TRBV5-1 | CASDPEGRSTDTQYF | TGCGCCAGCGACCCGGAGGGACGAAGCACAGATACGCAGTATTTT
TRBD1 | TRBJ1-5 | - | TRBV2 | CASSLTGGNQPQHF | TGTGCCAGCAGTCTAACAGGGGGCAATCAGCCCCAGCATTTT
- | TRBJ1-5 | - | TRBV9 | CASSYSGGEPQHF | TGTGCCAGCAGTTACTCGGGTGGGGAGCCCCAGCATTTT
TRBD1 | TRBJ1-4 | - | TRBV9 | CASSSGQGGEKLFF | TGTGCCAGCAGTAGCGGACAGGGCGGGGAAAAACTGTTTTTT
- | TRBJ1-1 | - | TRBV7-9 | CASSPTQGTLNTEAFF | TGTGCCAGCAGCCCCACCCAGGGGACGTTGAACACTGAAGCTTTCTTT
TRBD1 | TRBJ1-4 | - | TRBV3-1 | CASSQDLGQGKGTNEKLFF | TGTGCCAGCAGCCAAGATCTAGGACAGGGTAAAGGAACTAATGAAAAACTGTTTTTT
- | TRBJ2-3 | - | TRBV7-6 | CASSLRSARDTDTQYF | TGTGCCAGCAGCTTAAGATCGGCCAGAGACACAGATACGCAGTATTTT